This TCR beta chain was identified in a study of cytomegalovirus exposure and HLA in healthy donors. Use of 60 Vbeta and 13 Jbeta primers characterized the PCR. As originally analysed: An analysis performed later counted around 86 million unique TCR beta chains (around 9.9 million of them shared). Method: immunoSEQ multiplex PCR; TCRdb's copy keeps in-frame clones and lacks some. V, J and clone size are those of that table, while D and trimming were read from the DNA. The sample table sets out more than 110,000 clones. Whole-study results and caveats: Researchers reported from a later analysis that most CMV-associated TCR beta chains appeared HLA-restricted.

CDR3 length: 15 amino acids. Germline V gene data show CDR1 as SGHNT and CDR2 as YYREEE (reference sequence). With V trimmed by 0 bases and J by 2 bases, 3 bases remained unmatched. With respect to this clone: No antigen is known for it. In the same sample, other DNA sequences code for this CDR3.

The TCR was taken from a man aged 40-49 years in good health and CMV-seronegative. The gene calls are TRBV5-4 and TRBJ2-7; 9 nucleotides agree with TRBD1. Sample: PBMCs. The CDR3 nucleotides read TGTGCCAGCAGCTTGGCTGGGACAGGGCCCTACGAGCAGTACTTC. Translated, it gives CASSLAGTGPYEQYF.